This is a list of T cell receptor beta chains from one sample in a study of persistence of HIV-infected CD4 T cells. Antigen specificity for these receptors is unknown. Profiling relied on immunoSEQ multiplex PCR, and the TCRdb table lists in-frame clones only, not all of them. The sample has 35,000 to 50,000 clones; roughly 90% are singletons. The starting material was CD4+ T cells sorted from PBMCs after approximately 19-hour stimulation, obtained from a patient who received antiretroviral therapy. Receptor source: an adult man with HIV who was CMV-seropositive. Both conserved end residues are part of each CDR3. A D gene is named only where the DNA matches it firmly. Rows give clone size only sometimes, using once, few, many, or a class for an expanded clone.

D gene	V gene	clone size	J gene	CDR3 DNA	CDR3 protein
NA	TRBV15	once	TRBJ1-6	TGTGCCACCAGCAGAGATGGGGCTCGGTCACCCCTCCACTTT	CATSRDGARSPLHF
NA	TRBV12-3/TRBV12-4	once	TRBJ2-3	TGTGCCAGCAGTTTTGGAGACACAGATACGCAGTATTTT	CASSFGDTDTQYF
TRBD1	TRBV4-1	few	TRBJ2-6	TGCGCCAGCAGCCAAAATAACTTACCGGGACAGGGGGGCAACGTCCTGACTTTC	CASSQNNLPGQGGNVLTF
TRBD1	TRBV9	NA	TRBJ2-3	TGTGCCAGCAGCGAGCAAGACGGGGACAGGGCAGATACGCAGTATTTT	CASSEQDGDRADTQYF
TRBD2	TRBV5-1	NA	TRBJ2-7	TGCGCCAGCAGTCCCGGCGGGGGTTCCTACGAGCAGTACTTC	CASSPGGGSYEQYF
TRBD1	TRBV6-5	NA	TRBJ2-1	TGTGCCAGCAGTAGACAGGGCACCTACAATGAGCAGTTCTTC	CASSRQGTYNEQFF
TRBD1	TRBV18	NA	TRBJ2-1	TGTGCCAGCTCATCCTCGACAGGGGGCCCCTACAATGAGCAGTTCTTC	CASSSSTGGPYNEQFF
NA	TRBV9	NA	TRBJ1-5	TGTGCCAGCAGCGTTGGAGGGGCTGCCGGCAGGGATCAGCCCCAGCATTTT	CASSVGGAAGRDQPQHF
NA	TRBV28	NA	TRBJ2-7	TGTGCCAGCAGTTTATCATTCGACGGGGGTGAGGTTGCGTACTTC	CASSLSFDGGEVAYF
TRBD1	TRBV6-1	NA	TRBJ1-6	TGTGCCAGCAGTGACAGGGGGTATGCAGAGAATTCACCCCTCCACTTT	CASSDRGYAENSPLHF
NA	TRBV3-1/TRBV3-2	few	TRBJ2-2	TGTGCCAGCAGCCCCCGAGGTCGGGACACCGGGGAGCTGTTTTTT	CASSPRGRDTGELFF
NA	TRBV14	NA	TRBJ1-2	TGTGCCAGCAGCCAAGGGGCCCCCTATGGCTACACCTTC	CASSQGAPYGYTF
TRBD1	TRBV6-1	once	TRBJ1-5	TGTGCCAGCAGTGAACAGTACAGGGGCATCAATCAGCCCCAGCATTTT	CASSEQYRGINQPQHF
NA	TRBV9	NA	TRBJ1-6	TGTGCCAGCAGCGTAGAAAATGAAGGAGCACCCCTCCACTTT	CASSVENEGAPLHF
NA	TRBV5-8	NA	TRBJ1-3	TGTGCCAGCAGCTTGGGGACCACACGGAGCTCTGGAAACACCATATATTTT	CASSLGTTRSSGNTIYF
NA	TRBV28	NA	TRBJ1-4	TGTGCCAGCAGCGGATCAGGGCCAACTAATGAAAAACTGTTTTTT	CASSGSGPTNEKLFF
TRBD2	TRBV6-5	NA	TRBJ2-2	TGTGCCACCGGACTAGCGGGGGGTTTCACCGGGGAGCTGTTTTTT	CATGLAGGFTGELFF
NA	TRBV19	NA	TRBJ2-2	TGTGCCAGTGGACGAGGCGACAGGCTCGACACCGGGGAGCTGTTTTTT	CASGRGDRLDTGELFF
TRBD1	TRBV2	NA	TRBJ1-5	TGTGCCAGCAGTGATAGGGGACAGGGGTGGAATCAGCCCCAGCATTTT	CASSDRGQGWNQPQHF
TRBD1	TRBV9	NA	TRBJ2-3	TGTGCCAGCAGCGTAGAGGGGGCGGTGTCAGATACGCAGTATTTT	CASSVEGAVSDTQYF
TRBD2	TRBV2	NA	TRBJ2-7	TGTGCCAGCAGTTTACAAGCGGGGGAGTACGAGCAGTACTTC	CASSLQAGEYEQYF
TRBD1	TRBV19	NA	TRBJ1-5	TGTGCCAGTAGTATCGGACAGGGAGACAATCAGCCCCAGCATTTT	CASSIGQGDNQPQHF
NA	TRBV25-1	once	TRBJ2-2	TGTGCCAGCACCCGGACAAACACCGGGGAGCTGTTTTTT	CASTRTNTGELFF